The following is a T cell receptor (beta chain) sequence with its context. Its cognate antigen is unknown. Other DNA variants within this sample encode the same CDR3. Germline CDR1 is MDHEN and CDR2 is SYDVKM. Trimming took 2 bases from V and 0 from J, leaving 2 bases between them. The CDR3 runs to 14 residues. Method: immunoSEQ multiplex PCR; TCRdb's copy keeps in-frame clones and lacks some. The sample consists of roughly 2,500,000 clones, more than 85% of them appearing once. This entry comes from a study of shared clonotypes between healthy human individuals. Study conclusions and caveats: The diversity represented, both genetic and in exposure history, was limited by few donors. The authors sampled blood alone, and tissue repertoires likely differ.

The sequence came from a man aged 18 to 35 in good health. Some clones in this sample may be carry-over from other donors' samples. The sequenced sample was naive CD4+ T cells from PBMCs. The sample's subset: CD45RA+ positively selected. This chain connects TRBV28 to TRBJ2-6; the D is unclear. The CDR3 coding sequence is TGTGCCAGCAGTTTACTCTCTGGGGCCAACGTCCTGACTTTC. Residues: CASSLLSGANVLTF. The full variable domain, rest sourced from reference TRBV28 and TRBJ2-6, is DVKVTQSSRYLVKRTGEKVFLECVQDMDHENMFWYRQDPGLGLRLIYFSYDVKMKEKGDIPEGYSVSREKKERFSLILESASTNQTSMYLCASSLLSGANVLTFGAGSRLTVL.